Listed here are 19 T cell receptor beta chains from one sample, sequenced in a study of blood T cell repertoires in COVID-19. Clones were read by immunoSEQ multiplex PCR, and TCRdb kept only the in-frame ones, dropping some. The sample shows 200,000 to 250,000 clones, under 90% of them seen only once. Sequencing used peripheral blood. The receptor set was obtained from a man in his fifties with COVID-19, enrolled during active disease.

The genes are TRBV2 and TRBJ2-2; a possible D gene is TRBD1 (5 bases). Looked up from germline, CDR1 is SNHLY and CDR2 is FYNNEI. The germline V and J ends were trimmed by 4 bases and 6 bases, with 9 bases remaining between them. This CDR3 is 13 amino acids long. This chain's CDR3 is CASSGQGPGELFF. The CDR3 DNA follows: TGTGCCAGCAGTGGTCAGGGTCCCGGGGAGCTGTTTTTT.

This clone was seen just once. The chain uses TRBV7-3 and TRBJ2-3; 7 bases match TRBD1. The V and J ends lost 5 bases and 5 bases, in that order; junction bases with no gene match: 10. Germline-derived CDR1 and CDR2 are SGHTA and FQGTGA. The CDR3 has 15 residues. CDR3 DNA: TGTGCCAGCAGCCCGGTACAGGGGCAACAAGATACGCAGTATTTT. Encoded protein: CASSPVQGQQDTQYF.

The genes are TRBV4-3 and TRBJ1-2; D gene ambiguous. The V gene lost 0 bases and the J gene lost 4 bases, with 9 bases spanning the gap. The CDR3 has 14 residues. CDR1 and CDR2 (germline): LGHNA, YSLEER. The CDR3 DNA reads TGCGCCAGCAGCCAAGAAATGGCAAGCTATGGCTACACCTTC. Protein: CASSQEMASYGYTF.

The J gene is TRBJ1-6, the V gene TRBV28; 10 bases agree with TRBD1. The ends lost 4 bases at V and 10 bases at J; junction bases unmatched: 7. The CDR3 is made up of 15 amino acids. Looked up from germline, CDR1 is MDHEN and CDR2 is SYDVKM. This CDR3 reads CASSSYGTGESPLHF. The CDR3 nucleotides read TGTGCCAGCAGTTCATATGGGACAGGGGAATCACCCCTCCACTTT.

The rearrangement joins TRBV27 to TRBJ2-2; TRBD2 is a possible D gene (5 bases). Trimming cost V 6 bases and J 4 bases, with 9 bases left between them. The CDR3 contains 13 residues. Germline values: CDR1 MNHEY, CDR2 SMNVEV (reference sequence). The CDR3 region is CASRGSVTGELFF. The CDR3 nucleotides are TGTGCCAGCAGGGGTAGCGTCACCGGGGAGCTGTTTTTT.

The V call is TRBV5-6, the J call TRBJ2-7; 10 nucleotides line up with TRBD2. The trim removed 4 bases at V and 6 bases at J, leaving 13 bases unmatched. The CDR3 runs 16 residues. Germline values: CDR1 SGHDT, CDR2 YYEEEE. Here the CDR3 reads CASSPDAGLAGAEQYF. CDR3 in DNA: TGTGCCAGCAGCCCAGACGCGGGGCTAGCGGGGGCCGAGCAGTACTTC.

The chain recombines TRBV4-2 with TRBJ2-2; 15 bases line up with TRBD2. Germline assignment: CDR1 LGHNA and CDR2 YNFKEQ. The V and J ends lost 2 bases and 2 bases, in that order; junction bases with no gene match: 9. There are 20 residues in the CDR3. The CDR3 region has the DNA TGTGCCAGCAGCCAACCCGCCGGGACTAGCGGGGGGCTAAACACCGGGGAGCTGTTTTTT. Amino acids: CASSQPAGTSGGLNTGELFF.

CDR3 amino acids: CASSPRGETQYF. The CDR3 DNA follows: TGTGCCAGCAGCCCAAGGGGGGAGACCCAGTACTTC. The chain is built from TRBV3-1 (or the pseudogene TRBV3-2) and TRBJ2-5, with a possible D match to TRBD1 (6 bases). V was trimmed by 4 bases and J by 5 bases, leaving 8 bases between them. Germline V gene sequence: CDR1 LGHDT, CDR2 YNNKEL (reference sequence). The CDR3 spans 12 residues.

CDR3 loop: CSVEGRGDGYTF. The CDR3 DNA reads as TGCAGCGTTGAAGGCAGGGGGGATGGCTACACCTTC. The V gene is TRBV29-1, the J gene TRBJ1-2, with TRBD1 matching over 7 bases. CDR3 length: 12 amino acids. Germline-derived CDR1 and CDR2 are SQVTM and ANQGSEA. V shed 1 base and J 6 bases; nucleotides not matched to a gene: 2.

The V gene is TRBV6-5, the J gene TRBJ1-6, with D unclear. Deletions cut 0 bases from V and 14 bases from J, with 17 bases between. Germline-derived CDR1 and CDR2 are MNHEY and SVGAGI. This CDR3 region has 15 residues. In DNA, the CDR3 is TGTGCCAGCAGTTACTCGATCGCGGCCGAGAAGGCCCTCCACTTT. Protein product: CASSYSIAAEKALHF.

V is TRBV5-6 and J is TRBJ2-7; a weak D match, TRBD1 (5 bases). The V gene lost 0 bases and the J gene lost 4 bases, with 14 bases spanning the gap. Germline V lookup: CDR1 SGHDT, CDR2 YYEEEE. The CDR3 consists of 15 residues. Here the CDR3 DNA reads TGTGCCAGCAGCTTGGTTTTAGGGGCAGTATACGAGCAGTACTTC. Its translation: CASSLVLGAVYEQYF.

The chain has TRBV19 and TRBJ2-3; D not resolved. Germline V gives CDR1 LNHDA, CDR2 SQIVND (reference sequence). Trimming cost V 7 bases and J 6 bases, with 14 bases left between them. The CDR3 has 13 residues. DNA for the CDR3: TGTGCCAGTACCCCTTCCCCGCGGGATACGCAGTATTTT. Amino acids: CASTPSPRDTQYF.

The chain is built from TRBV28 and TRBJ1-4; 9 bases fit TRBD1. Germline-derived CDR1 and CDR2 are MDHEN and SYDVKM. The V gene end was trimmed by 7 bases and the J gene end by 4 bases; junction bases not matched to a gene: 1. The CDR3 runs 13 residues. The CDR3 spells CASMGQGNEKLFF. The CDR3 region has the DNA TGTGCCAGCATGGGACAGGGTAATGAAAAACTGTTTTTT.

The rearrangement uses TRBV9 and TRBJ2-3, with 9 bases that match TRBD1. The germline gives CDR1 SGDLS, CDR2 YYNGEE. After removal of 0 bases from V and 0 bases from J, the junction contained 8 bases not matched to a gene. The CDR3 loop spans 18 amino acids. CDR3 DNA sequence: TGTGCCAGCAGCGTAGCTGGGGCGGGACAGGGAAGCACAGATACGCAGTATTTT. Translated, it gives CASSVAGAGQGSTDTQYF.

The rearrangement links TRBV10-3 to TRBJ2-1; 7 nucleotides agree with TRBD2. J gave up 5 bases and V 2 bases, and 3 bases lay outside the gene matches. The germline gives CDR1 ENHRY, CDR2 SYGVKD. CDR3 size: 14 residues. CDR3 nucleotides: TGTGCCATCAGTGAGAGGCGGGAGAACAATGAGCAGTTCTTC. It specifies CAISERRENNEQFF.

The gene calls are TRBV5-1 and TRBJ1-3; D is possibly TRBD1 (6 bases). In germline, CDR1 is SGHRS, CDR2 YFSETQ. The CDR3 is made up of 16 amino acids. The germline V and J ends were trimmed by 0 bases and 8 bases, with 18 bases remaining between them. The DNA for the CDR3 is TGCGCCAGCAGCTTGGTCCCCGACAGGCTCCATGACACCATATATTTT. Amino acids: CASSLVPDRLHDTIYF. The complete variable domain, with remaining parts taken from reference TRBV5-1 and TRBJ1-3, reads KAGVTQTPRYLIKTRGQQVTLSCSPISGHRSVSWYQQTPGQGLQFLFEYFSETQRNKGNFPGRFSGRQFSNSRSEMNVSTLELGDSALYLCASSLVPDRLHDTIYFGEGSWLTVV.

The V gene is TRBV5-1, the J gene TRBJ2-5, with 7 bases fitting TRBD2. V trimming: 4 bases; J trimming: 2 bases; junction bases outside the gene matches: 8. The CDR3 runs 15 residues. Germline assignment: CDR1 SGHRS and CDR2 YFSETQ. DNA for the CDR3: TGCGCCAGCAGCACCGAGGGGACTACTCAAGAGACCCAGTACTTC. Encoded protein: CASSTEGTTQETQYF.

The CDR3 DNA reads as TGTGCCATCAGTCAACTCCTGGGGACAGGGGGCGACGGCTACACCTTC. It specifies CAISQLLGTGGDGYTF. The chain uses TRBV10-3 and TRBJ1-2; 12 nucleotides agree with TRBD1. Germline V lookup: CDR1 ENHRY, CDR2 SYGVKD. J gave up 8 bases and V 5 bases, and 12 bases lay outside the gene matches. The CDR3 has 16 amino acids.

The chain carries TRBV5-1 and TRBJ2-3, with TRBD2 matching 9 bases. Germline CDR1 and CDR2: SGHRS and YFSETQ. V lost 4 bases and J lost 6; bases outside the gene matches: 12. This CDR3 is built from 16 residues. As DNA, the CDR3 is TGCGCCAGCAGCCCCCCGCGGGGGGGCATGTCCGATACGCAGTATTTT. This encodes CASSPPRGGMSDTQYF.